A selection of T cell receptor beta chains follows, all from one sample in a study of T cells in Graves' hyperthyroidism and ophthalmopathy. TCRdb used MiXCR to reprocess the multiplex PCR reads, holding one entry per CDR3 protein. The sample yields about 620,000 distinct CDR3 sequences, roughly 15% seen once. Input material: blood. The receptors were gathered from a woman in her twenties or thirties with Graves' hyperthyroidism. CDR3s include the opening cysteine and the closing phenylalanine or tryptophan. Fields, in order: J gene, V gene, CDR3 protein.

TRBJ2-1	TRBV6-1	CASSFLAESLYNEQFF
TRBJ1-3	TRBV6-1	CASTRGAYSGNTIYF
TRBJ2-7	TRBV12-3/TRBV12-4	CASSSGQLYGQYF
TRBJ2-1	TRBV10-3	CAISETDNEQFF
TRBJ2-7	TRBV30	CAWAKPALYEQYF
TRBJ1-6	TRBV6-1	CASSFGQGPRSPLHF
TRBJ2-3	TRBV6-1	CASSEWGGSSDTQYF
TRBJ2-2	TRBV7-2	CASSARPGQNTGELFF
TRBJ2-5	TRBV5-1	CASSFSGDRASETQYF
TRBJ2-3	TRBV2	CASSVSSGRDTQYF
TRBJ1-5	TRBV2	CASRGDHSNQPQHF
TRBJ2-1	TRBV30	CAWSVRWRREDEQFF
TRBJ2-5	TRBV3-1	CASSQELPGTNQETQYF
TRBJ2-7	TRBV11-2	CASSPPSGRAREQYF
TRBJ2-5	TRBV11-3	CTSSLNGGQPQETQYF
TRBJ2-1	TRBV6-5	CASSYLAGGAQFF
TRBJ1-1	TRBV5-1	CASKPRIMNTEAFF
TRBJ2-2	TRBV19	CASRTGVDTGELFF
TRBJ2-7	TRBV3-1	CASSTFPYEQYF
TRBJ2-1	TRBV2	CASRAGLHEQFF
TRBJ2-7	TRBV5-1	CASSSPTGDPSYEQYF
TRBJ1-2	TRBV2	CASSVKTVYGYTF
TRBJ1-2	TRBV6-1	CASSEATNKGTYTF
TRBJ1-6	TRBV11-2	CALGENSPLHF
TRBJ2-1	TRBV15	CATSRVVPGTSGRAENEQFF
TRBJ2-7	TRBV13	CASSLENRYGQYF
TRBJ1-3	TRBV5-1	CASSLSRTASSGNTIYF
TRBJ1-5	TRBV19	CASRHRADQPQHF
TRBJ1-5	TRBV20-1	CSAQTGGGRQPQHF
TRBJ1-5	TRBV5-6	CTSSLGLESNQPQHF
TRBJ1-4	TRBV6-2/TRBV6-3	CASIRAGEDEKLFF
TRBJ2-7	TRBV14	CASSQRDSHEQYF
TRBJ2-1	TRBV9	CASSADRGDEQFF
TRBJ2-1	TRBV7-2	CASSHSGTGLNEQFF
TRBJ1-1	TRBV27	CASSDRVGEAFF
TRBJ1-1	TRBV25-1	CASSETSGGNEAFF
TRBJ1-5	TRBV5-8	CASSFRTGSISNQPQHF
TRBJ2-3	TRBV20-1	CSATSGAYTDTQYF
TRBJ1-5	TRBV3-1	CASSQTRGQPQHF
TRBJ2-7	TRBV9	CASSISGISYEQYF